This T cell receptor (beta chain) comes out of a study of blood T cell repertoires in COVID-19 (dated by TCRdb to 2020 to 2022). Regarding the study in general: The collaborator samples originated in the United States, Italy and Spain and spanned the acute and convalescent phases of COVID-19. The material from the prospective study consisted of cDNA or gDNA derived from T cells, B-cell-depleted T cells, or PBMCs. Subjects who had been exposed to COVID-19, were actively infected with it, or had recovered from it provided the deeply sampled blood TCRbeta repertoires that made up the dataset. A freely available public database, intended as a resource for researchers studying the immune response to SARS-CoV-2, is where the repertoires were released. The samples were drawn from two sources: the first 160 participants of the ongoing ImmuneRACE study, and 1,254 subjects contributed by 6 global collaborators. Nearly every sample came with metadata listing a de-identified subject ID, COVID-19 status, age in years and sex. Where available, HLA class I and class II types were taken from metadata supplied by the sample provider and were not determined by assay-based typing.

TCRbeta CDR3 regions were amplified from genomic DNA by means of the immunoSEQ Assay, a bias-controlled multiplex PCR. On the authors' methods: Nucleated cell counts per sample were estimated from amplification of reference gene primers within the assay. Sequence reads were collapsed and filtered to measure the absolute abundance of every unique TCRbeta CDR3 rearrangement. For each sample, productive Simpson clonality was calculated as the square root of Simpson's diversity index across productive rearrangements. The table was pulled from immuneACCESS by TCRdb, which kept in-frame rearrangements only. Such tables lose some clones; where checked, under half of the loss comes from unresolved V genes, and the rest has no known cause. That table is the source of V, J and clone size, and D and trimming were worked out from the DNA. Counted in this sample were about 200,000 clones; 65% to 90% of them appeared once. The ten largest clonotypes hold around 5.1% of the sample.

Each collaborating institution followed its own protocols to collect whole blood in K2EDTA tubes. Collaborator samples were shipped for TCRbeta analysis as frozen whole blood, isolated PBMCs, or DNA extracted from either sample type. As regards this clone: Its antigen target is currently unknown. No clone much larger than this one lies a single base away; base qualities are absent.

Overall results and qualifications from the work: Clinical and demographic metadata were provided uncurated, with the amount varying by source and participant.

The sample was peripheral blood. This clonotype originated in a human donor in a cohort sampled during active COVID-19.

This receptor has the CDR3 CASSFDGRAGYEQYF. The bases read TGTGCCAGCAGTTTCGACGGGAGGGCCGGTTACGAGCAGTACTTC. The chain links TRBV28 with TRBJ2-7, and 8 junction bases match TRBD2. Germline trimming: 3 bases from V, 4 bases from J; junction bases outside gene matches: 8. The CDR3 has 15 amino acids, counting the end cysteine and phenylalanine. Only CDR3 DNA is held: 45 bases, read in frame from base 1. Reading the germline V gene gives CDR1 MDHEN and CDR2 SYDVKM.